The source of this T cell receptor beta chain is a study of regulatory T cells in long-lasting Graves disease (dated by TCRdb to 2020 to 2023). Concerning the study at large: Antithyroid drugs had been taken for less than 3 months by newly diagnosed Graves' disease patients. A total of 33 samples were covered by TCR sequencing, comprising approximately 13 persistent and around 20 newly diagnosed Graves' disease patients. Peripheral blood TCR sequencing and RNA sequencing compared persistent Graves' disease patients with newly diagnosed Graves' disease patients. The study was registered as a clinical trial and conducted in China. The paper's findings and limits, for the study overall: The study examined only peripheral blood because the primary lesion, thyroid tissue, could not be accessed. Only the TCR beta chain was sequenced and analyzed. Persistent Graves' disease patients showed lower TCR Shannon entropy and fewer highly expanded clones than newly diagnosed patients, suggesting clonal expansion. Patients with persistent disease shared more public clonotypes (around 2,700) than newly diagnosed patients did (around 1,000). Preferential use of TRBV28, TRBJ1-2 and TRBJ2-5 was observed in persistent disease, whereas TRBV20-1 and TRBJ2-1 were favored in newly diagnosed disease. The authors acknowledged the small sample size as a limitation that may reduce accuracy.

Receptor amplification or capture employed multiplex PCR. Sequencer: Illumina HiSeq 4000. CDR3 regions were amplified by Arm-PCR with iRepertoire HTBI primers to construct TCR beta libraries. Before sequencing, the PCR products went through gel purification. The study's own analysis went as follows. Gene usage analysis of CDR3 amino acid clonotypes relied on the roughly 64 TRBV and about 15 TRBJ segments identified across samples. COPE and FqMerger were used to merge the filtered high-quality paired reads into contigs. BLAST was used to align contigs to the IMGT TRBV, TRBD and TRBJ reference genes, and CDR3 was defined following IMGT. Clonotypes above 0.1% frequency were classified as highly expanded clones. Shannon entropy served as the measure of repertoire diversity, while the Gini coefficient captured V-J evenness. Public clonotypes were defined as clonotypes shared by more than one individual. TCRdb itself trimmed the public reads at Q25 with fastp, ran MiXCR and retained productive beta chains. Identical CDR3 protein sequences are pooled into one entry, listed with their most common genes and DNA. The V and J calls, along with clone size, are taken from TCRdb and not from the paper's own processing. A total of about 420,000 distinct CDR3 sequences appear in this sample, over 15% of them only once. The ten largest clones capture 20% to 25% of the sample.

This clonotype was recorded at least ten times. Its target antigen remains unknown. Base qualities are missing; no much larger clone stands one base away. As encoded in the germline V gene, CDR1 is MNHEY while CDR2 is SVGEGT. V is shortened by 0 bases, J by 1 base, and the region joining them spans 7 bases. The CDR3 runs 15 amino acids, cysteine and phenylalanine included. Just the 45-base CDR3 DNA is kept, in frame starting at base 1. The time point label for this specimen denotes: newly diagnosed GD, antithyroid drugs for less than 3 months. RNA was extracted from PBMCs in TRIzol for both TCR sequencing and RNA sequencing. The diagnosis of Graves' disease was made according to American Thyroid Association guidelines. Patients for the study were recruited at an endocrinology department in Xi'an, China. Each patient gave 7 to 9.5 milliliters of peripheral blood, collected in an EDTA anticoagulant tube. Ficoll Paque Plus density gradient separation was used to isolate PBMCs, and no further T cell sorting was performed. RNA quality was checked with an Agilent 2100 Bioanalyzer and agarose gel, and concentration with a NanoDrop 2000.

These same records also appear under a second study, on T cells in Graves' hyperthyroidism and ophthalmopathy. The second source states: Graves' hyperthyroidism was defined as stable when no progression to ophthalmopathy occurred over 18 months of follow-up. Hyperthyroidism patients were newly diagnosed, with disease duration under 2 months, and aged 18 to 65 years. Patients with uncontrolled infections, other autoimmune diseases, pregnancy or lactation were excluded. Diagnoses were based on clinical symptoms, serum thyroxine and TRAb, thyroid ultrasound and orbital computed tomography. The TCR CDR3 was subjected to a first round of RT-PCR using the HTBI primer set and the Qiagen OneStep RT-PCR kit. Blood samples also contained most of the expanded thyroid clonotypes (frequency above 0.001), which suggests that blood repertoires may reflect thyroid immune responses. A 13 V-J signature model separated ophthalmopathy from stable hyperthyroidism, with roughly 88% sensitivity and roughly 81% specificity in cross-validation and 80%/75% in testing. In validation, progression to ophthalmopathy was predicted by the model with 65% to 71% sensitivity and roughly 76% specificity, a median of approximately 7.1 months before onset. To identify TCR V-J signatures that set the groups apart, the researchers used a discovery cohort of 100 or so patients, made up of about 44 with Graves' ophthalmopathy and 57 with stable Graves' hyperthyroidism. Whether ophthalmopathy could be predicted prospectively was tested in an independent validation cohort made up of 18 to 20 hyperthyroidism patients plus 17 patients who later progressed to ophthalmopathy. For training and testing, the 80 to 100 patients in the discovery cohort were randomly divided in a 7:3 ratio. In addition, the study compared T-cell repertoires in thyroid tissue and in blood from roughly 6 Graves' hyperthyroidism patients. Following sampling, methimazole starting at 30 mg daily was given to hyperthyroidism patients, and high-dose intravenous methylprednisolone was given to ophthalmopathy patients. The libraries were constructed in a second round of multiplex PCR and then size-selected and purified. Paired-end sequencing of the libraries was performed with 100 bp reads on an Illumina HiSeq2000. Raw data were processed with SOAPnuke, discarding reads with adapters, uncalled bases, mean Phred below 15, or no exact constant-primer or identifier match. High-quality paired reads were merged with COPE v1.2.5, and unique nucleotide sequences were defined as clonotypes. Clonotypes were aligned to IMGT TRBV, TRBD and TRBJ reference segments using MiTCR v1.1. Only V-J combinations with frequency above 0.0001, covering about 99% of repertoires, were analysed. The TCS score was defined as F50 (clonal expansion) divided by E x V (chaos), with BLOSUM62-based TCRdist calculated between CDR3 peptides within each V-J. Welch's t-statistics and random forest reduced 500 to 550 V-J features to 13, which were used in a naive Bayes classifier (R e1071). Sample size was not statistically predetermined, and blinding of investigators to group allocation was not performed. According to the paper, TCR Vbeta CDR3 sequencing was carried out on 135 peripheral blood samples, which came from some 41 ophthalmopathy, around 74 hyperthyroidism and roughly 17 progressor patients.

The receptor chain draws on TRBV6-2 or TRBV6-3 and TRBJ1-5; the D gene lacks a confident call. The receptor was derived from a young woman with Graves disease. Donor details come from another sample of the same person, matched by shared clones. Sequencing used peripheral blood mononuclear cells (PBMCs), obtained at new diagnosis, from a patient treated with antithyroid drugs. CDR3 loop: CASSYSWGSNQPQHF. The nucleotides are TGTGCCAGCAGTTACTCCTGGGGAAGCAATCAGCCCCAGCATTTT.